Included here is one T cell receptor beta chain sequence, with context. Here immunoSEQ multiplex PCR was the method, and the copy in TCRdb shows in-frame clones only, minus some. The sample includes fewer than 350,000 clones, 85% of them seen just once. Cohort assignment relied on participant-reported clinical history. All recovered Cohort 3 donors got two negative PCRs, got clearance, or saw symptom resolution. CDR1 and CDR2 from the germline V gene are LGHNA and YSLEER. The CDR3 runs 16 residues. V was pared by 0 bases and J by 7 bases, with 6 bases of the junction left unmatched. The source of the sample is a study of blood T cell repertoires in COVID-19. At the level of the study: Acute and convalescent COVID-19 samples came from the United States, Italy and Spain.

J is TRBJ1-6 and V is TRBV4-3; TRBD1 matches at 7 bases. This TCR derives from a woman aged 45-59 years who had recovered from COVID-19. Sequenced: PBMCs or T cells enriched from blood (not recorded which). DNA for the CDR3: TGCGCCAGCAGCCAAGATGAAGGGGGCCGCAATTCACCCCTCCACTTT. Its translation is CASSQDEGGRNSPLHF.